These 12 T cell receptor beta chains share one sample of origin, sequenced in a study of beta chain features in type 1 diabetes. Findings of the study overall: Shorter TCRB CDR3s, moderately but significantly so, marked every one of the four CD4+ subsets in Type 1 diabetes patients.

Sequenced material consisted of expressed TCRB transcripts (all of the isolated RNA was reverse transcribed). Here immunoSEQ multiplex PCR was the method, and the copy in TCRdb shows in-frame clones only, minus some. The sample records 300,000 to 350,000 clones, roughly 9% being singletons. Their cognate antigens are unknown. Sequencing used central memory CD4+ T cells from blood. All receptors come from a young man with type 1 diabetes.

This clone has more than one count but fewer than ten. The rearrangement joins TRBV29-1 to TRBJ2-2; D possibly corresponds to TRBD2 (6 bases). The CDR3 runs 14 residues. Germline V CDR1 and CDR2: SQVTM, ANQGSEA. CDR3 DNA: TGCAGTTTTGGGCGGCAGGCGGGGACCGGGGAGCTGTTTTTT. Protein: CSFGRQAGTGELFF.

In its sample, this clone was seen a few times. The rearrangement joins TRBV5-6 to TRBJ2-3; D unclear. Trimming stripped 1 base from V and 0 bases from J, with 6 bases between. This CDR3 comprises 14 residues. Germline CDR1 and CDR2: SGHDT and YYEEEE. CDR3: CASSLYTSTDTQYF. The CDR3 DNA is TGTGCCAGCAGCTTGTATACTAGCACAGATACGCAGTATTTT. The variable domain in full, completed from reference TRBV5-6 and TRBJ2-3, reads DAGVTQSPTHLIKTRGQQVTLRCSPKSGHDTVSWYQQALGQGPQFIFQYYEEEERQRGNFPDRFSGHQFPNYSSELNVNALLLGDSALYLCASSLYTSTDTQYFGPGTRLTVL.

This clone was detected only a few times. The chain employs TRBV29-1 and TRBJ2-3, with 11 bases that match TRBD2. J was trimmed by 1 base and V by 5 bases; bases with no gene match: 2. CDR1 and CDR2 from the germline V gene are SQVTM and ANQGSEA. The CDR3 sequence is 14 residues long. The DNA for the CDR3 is TGCAGCGTTATACTAGCGGGGGGCACAGATACGCAGTATTTT. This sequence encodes CSVILAGGTDTQYF.

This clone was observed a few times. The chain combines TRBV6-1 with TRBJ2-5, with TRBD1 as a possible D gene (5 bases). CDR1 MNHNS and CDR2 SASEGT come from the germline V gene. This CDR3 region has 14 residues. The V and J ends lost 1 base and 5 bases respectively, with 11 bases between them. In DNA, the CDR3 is TGTGCCAGCAGTGAAGGGGGCCCCGTTGAGACCCAGTACTTC. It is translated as CASSEGGPVETQYF.

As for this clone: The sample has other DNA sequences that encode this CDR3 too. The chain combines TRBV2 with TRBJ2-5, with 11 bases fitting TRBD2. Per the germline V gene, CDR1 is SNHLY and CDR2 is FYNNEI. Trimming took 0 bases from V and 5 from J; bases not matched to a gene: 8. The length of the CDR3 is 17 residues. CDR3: CASSEAGSGGARETQYF. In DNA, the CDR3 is TGTGCCAGCAGTGAAGCGGGTAGCGGGGGGGCTCGGGAGACCCAGTACTTC. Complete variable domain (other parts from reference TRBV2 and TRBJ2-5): EPEVTQTPSHQVTQMGQEVILRCVPISNHLYFYWYRQILGQKVEFLVSFYNNEISEKSEIFDDQFSVERPDGSNFTLKIRSTKLEDSAMYFCASSEAGSGGARETQYFGPGTRLLVL.

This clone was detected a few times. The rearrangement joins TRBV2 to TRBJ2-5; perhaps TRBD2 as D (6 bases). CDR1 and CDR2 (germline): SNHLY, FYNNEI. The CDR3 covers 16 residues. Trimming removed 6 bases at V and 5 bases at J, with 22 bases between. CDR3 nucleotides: TGTGCCAGCAGCGCCGGCGCTAGCGATATCAGGGAGACCCAGTACTTC. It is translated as CASSAGASDIRETQYF.

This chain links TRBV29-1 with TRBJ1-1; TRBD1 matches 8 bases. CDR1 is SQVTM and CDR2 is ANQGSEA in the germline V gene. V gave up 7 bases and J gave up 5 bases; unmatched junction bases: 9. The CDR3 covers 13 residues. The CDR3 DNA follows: TGCAGCGCCCGACAGGGGTCGGGGACTGAAGCTTTCTTT. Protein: CSARQGSGTEAFF.

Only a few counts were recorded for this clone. The DNA for the CDR3 is TGCGCCAGCAGCCCTGGCGGCAGGGGCACAGATACGCAGTATTTT. This codes for CASSPGGRGTDTQYF. This rearrangement joins TRBV5-1 to TRBJ2-3, with D possibly being TRBD1 (5 bases). V lost 4 bases, J lost 1 base, and 13 bases lay in between. Germline lookup yields CDR1 SGHRS and CDR2 YFSETQ. The CDR3 length is 15 residues.

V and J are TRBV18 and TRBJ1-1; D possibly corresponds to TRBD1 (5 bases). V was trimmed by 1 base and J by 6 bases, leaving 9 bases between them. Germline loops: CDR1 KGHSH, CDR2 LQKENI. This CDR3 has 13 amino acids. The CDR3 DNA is TGTGCCAGCTCACCACGGGGAGGGGCTGAAGCTTTCTTT. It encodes CASSPRGGAEAFF.

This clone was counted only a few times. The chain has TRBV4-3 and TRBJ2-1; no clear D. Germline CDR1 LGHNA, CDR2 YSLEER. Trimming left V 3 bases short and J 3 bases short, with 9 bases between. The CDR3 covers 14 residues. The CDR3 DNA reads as TGCGCCAGCAGCCATCAAGAAGACTACAATGAGCAGTTCTTC. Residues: CASSHQEDYNEQFF.

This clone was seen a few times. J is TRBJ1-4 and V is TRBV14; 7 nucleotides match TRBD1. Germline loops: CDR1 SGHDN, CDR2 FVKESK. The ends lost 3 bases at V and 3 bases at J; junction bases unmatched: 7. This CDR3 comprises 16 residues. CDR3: CASSQTGRGANEKLFF. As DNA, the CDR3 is TGTGCCAGCAGCCAGACAGGGAGAGGAGCTAATGAAAAACTGTTTTTT.

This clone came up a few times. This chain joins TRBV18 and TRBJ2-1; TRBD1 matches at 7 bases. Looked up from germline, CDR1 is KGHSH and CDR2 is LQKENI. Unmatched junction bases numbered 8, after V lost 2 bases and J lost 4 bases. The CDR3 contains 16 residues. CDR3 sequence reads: CASSPTTGDLYNEQFF. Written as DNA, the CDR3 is TGTGCCAGCTCACCAACAACAGGGGATTTGTACAATGAGCAGTTCTTC. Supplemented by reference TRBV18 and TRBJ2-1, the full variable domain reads NAGVMQNPRHLVRRRGQEARLRCSPMKGHSHVYWYRQLPEEGLKFMVYLQKENIIDESGMPKERFSAEFPKEGPSILRIQQVVRGDSAAYFCASSPTTGDLYNEQFFGPGTRLTVL.